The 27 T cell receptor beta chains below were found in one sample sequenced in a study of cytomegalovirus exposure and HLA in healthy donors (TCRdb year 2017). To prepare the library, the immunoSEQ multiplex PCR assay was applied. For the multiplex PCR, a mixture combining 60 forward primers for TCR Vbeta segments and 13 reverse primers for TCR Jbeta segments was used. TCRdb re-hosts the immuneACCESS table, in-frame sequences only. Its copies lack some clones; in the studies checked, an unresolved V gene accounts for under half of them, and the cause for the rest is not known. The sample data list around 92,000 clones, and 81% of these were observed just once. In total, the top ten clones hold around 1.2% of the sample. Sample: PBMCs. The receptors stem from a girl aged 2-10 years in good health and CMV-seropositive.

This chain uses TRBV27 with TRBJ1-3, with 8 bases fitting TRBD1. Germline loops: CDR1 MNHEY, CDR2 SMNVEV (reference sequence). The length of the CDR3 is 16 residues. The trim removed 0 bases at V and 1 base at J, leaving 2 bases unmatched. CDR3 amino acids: CASSLSTGESGNTIYF. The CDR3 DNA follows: TGTGCCAGCAGTTTATCGACAGGGGAGTCTGGAAACACCATATATTTT.

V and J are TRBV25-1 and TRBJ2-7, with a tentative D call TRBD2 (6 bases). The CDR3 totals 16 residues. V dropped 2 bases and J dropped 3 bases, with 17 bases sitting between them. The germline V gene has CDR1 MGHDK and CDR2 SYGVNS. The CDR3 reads CASSEAGPLRSYEQYF. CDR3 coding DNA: TGTGCCAGCAGTGAAGCGGGACCCCTGAGGAGCTACGAGCAGTACTTC.

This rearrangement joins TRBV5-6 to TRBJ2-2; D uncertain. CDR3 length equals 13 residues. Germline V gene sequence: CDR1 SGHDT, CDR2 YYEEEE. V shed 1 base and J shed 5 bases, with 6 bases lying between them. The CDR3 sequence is CASSLQYTGELFF. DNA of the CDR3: TGTGCCAGCAGCTTGCAGTATACCGGGGAGCTGTTTTTT. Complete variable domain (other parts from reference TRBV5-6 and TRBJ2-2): DAGVTQSPTHLIKTRGQQVTLRCSPKSGHDTVSWYQQALGQGPQFIFQYYEEEERQRGNFPDRFSGHQFPNYSSELNVNALLLGDSALYLCASSLQYTGELFFGEGSRLTVL.

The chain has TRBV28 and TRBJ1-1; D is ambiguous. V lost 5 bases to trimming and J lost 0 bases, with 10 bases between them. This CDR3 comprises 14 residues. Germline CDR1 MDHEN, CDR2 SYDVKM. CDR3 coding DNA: TGTGCCAGCAGTAGGAGGTACATGAACACTGAAGCTTTCTTT. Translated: CASSRRYMNTEAFF.

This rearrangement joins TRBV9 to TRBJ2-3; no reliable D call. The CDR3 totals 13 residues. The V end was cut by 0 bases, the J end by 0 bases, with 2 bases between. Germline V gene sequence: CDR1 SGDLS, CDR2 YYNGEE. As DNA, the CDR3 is TGTGCCAGCAGCGTAGCAAGCACAGATACGCAGTATTTT. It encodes CASSVASTDTQYF.

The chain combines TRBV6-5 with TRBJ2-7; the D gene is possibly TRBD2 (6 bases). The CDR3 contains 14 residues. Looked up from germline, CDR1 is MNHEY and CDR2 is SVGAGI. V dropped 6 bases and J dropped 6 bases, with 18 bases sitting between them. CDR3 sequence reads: CASRRDRGSVEQYF. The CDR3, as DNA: TGTGCCAGCAGACGCGATCGGGGGAGTGTCGAGCAGTACTTC.

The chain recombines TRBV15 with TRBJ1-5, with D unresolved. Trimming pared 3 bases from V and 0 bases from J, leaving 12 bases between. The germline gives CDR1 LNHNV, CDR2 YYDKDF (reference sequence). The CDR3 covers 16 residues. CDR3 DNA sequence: TGTGCCACCAGCAGTCCCGGTGTCGGTAGCAATCAGCCCCAGCATTTT. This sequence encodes CATSSPGVGSNQPQHF.

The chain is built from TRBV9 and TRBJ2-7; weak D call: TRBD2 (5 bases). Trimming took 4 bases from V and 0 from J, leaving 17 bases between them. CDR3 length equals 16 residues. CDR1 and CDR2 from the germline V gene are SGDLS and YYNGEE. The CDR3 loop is CASSPEEVTASYEQYF. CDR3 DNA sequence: TGTGCCAGCAGCCCAGAGGAGGTCACGGCCTCCTACGAGCAGTACTTC. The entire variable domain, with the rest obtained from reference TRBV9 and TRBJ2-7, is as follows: DSGVTQTPKHLITATGQRVTLRCSPRSGDLSVYWYQQSLDQGLQFLIQYYNGEERAKGNILERFSAQQFPDLHSELNLSSLELGDSALYFCASSPEEVTASYEQYFGPGTRLTVT.

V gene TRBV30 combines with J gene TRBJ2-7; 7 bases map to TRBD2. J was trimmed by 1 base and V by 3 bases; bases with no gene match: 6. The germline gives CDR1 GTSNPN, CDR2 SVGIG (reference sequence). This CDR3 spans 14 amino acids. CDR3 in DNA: TGTGCCTGGAGCGGGGGGACTCCTTCCTACGAGCAGTACTTC. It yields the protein CAWSGGTPSYEQYF.

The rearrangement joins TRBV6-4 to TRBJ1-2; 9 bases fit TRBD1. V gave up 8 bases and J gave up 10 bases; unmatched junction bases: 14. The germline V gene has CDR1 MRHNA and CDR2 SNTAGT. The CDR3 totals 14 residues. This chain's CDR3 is CASPRLGTGQDYTF. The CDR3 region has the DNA TGTGCCAGCCCTCGCTTGGGGACAGGGCAAGACTACACCTTC.

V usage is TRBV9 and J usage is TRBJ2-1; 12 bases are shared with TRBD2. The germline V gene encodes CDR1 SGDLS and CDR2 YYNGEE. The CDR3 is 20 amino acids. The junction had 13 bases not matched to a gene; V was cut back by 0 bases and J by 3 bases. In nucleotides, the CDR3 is TGTGCCAGCAGCGTAGGGGATACTAGCGGGAGGCCTTCGCTCTACAATGAGCAGTTCTTC. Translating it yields CASSVGDTSGRPSLYNEQFF. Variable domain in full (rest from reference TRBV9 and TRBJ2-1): DSGVTQTPKHLITATGQRVTLRCSPRSGDLSVYWYQQSLDQGLQFLIQYYNGEERAKGNILERFSAQQFPDLHSELNLSSLELGDSALYFCASSVGDTSGRPSLYNEQFFGPGTRLTVL.

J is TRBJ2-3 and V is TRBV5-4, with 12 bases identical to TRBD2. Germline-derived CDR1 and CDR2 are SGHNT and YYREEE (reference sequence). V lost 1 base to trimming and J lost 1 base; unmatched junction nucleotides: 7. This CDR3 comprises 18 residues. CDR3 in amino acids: CASSLWLAGGPGTDTQYF. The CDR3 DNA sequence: TGTGCCAGCAGCTTGTGGCTAGCGGGAGGGCCGGGCACAGATACGCAGTATTTT.

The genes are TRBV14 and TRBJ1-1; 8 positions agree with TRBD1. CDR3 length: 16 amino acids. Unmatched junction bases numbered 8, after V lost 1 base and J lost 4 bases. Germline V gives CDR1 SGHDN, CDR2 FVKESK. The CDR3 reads CASSQAFGQGGTEAFF. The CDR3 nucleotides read TGTGCCAGCAGCCAAGCCTTCGGACAGGGTGGCACTGAAGCTTTCTTT.

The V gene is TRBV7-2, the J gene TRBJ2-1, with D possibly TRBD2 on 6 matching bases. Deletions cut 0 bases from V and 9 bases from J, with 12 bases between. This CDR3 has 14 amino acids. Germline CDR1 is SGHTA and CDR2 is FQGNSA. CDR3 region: CASSLAGGSGEQFF. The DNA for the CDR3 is TGTGCCAGCAGCTTAGCTGGAGGGTCCGGTGAGCAGTTCTTC.

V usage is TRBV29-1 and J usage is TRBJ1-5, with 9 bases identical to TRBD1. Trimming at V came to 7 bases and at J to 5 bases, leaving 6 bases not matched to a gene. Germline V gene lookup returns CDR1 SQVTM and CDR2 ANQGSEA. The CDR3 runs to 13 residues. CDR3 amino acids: CSARQGGDQPQHF. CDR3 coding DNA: TGCAGCGCCAGACAGGGGGGCGATCAGCCCCAGCATTTT.

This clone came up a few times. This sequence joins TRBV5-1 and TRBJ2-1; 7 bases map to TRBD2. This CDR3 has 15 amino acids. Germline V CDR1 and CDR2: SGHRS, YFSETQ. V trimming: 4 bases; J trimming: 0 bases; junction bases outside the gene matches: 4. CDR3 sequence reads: CASSRSGNSYNEQFF. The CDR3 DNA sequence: TGCGCCAGCAGCCGAAGCGGGAACTCCTACAATGAGCAGTTCTTC. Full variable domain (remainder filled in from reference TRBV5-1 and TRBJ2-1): KAGVTQTPRYLIKTRGQQVTLSCSPISGHRSVSWYQQTPGQGLQFLFEYFSETQRNKGNFPGRFSGRQFSNSRSEMNVSTLELGDSALYLCASSRSGNSYNEQFFGPGTRLTVL.

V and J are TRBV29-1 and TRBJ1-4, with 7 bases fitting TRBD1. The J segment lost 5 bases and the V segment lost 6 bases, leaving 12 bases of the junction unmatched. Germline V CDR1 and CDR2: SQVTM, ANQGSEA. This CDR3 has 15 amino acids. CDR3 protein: CSVTGATGINEKLFF. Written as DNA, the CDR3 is TGCAGCGTCACAGGGGCAACGGGCATAAATGAAAAACTGTTTTTT.

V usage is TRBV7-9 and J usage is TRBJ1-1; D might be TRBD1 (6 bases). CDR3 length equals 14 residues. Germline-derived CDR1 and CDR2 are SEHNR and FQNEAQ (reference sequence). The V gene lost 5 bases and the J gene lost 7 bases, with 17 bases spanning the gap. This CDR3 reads CASSHLLGAGEAFF. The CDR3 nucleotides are TGTGCCAGCAGCCATCTTCTGGGGGCTGGTGAAGCTTTCTTT.

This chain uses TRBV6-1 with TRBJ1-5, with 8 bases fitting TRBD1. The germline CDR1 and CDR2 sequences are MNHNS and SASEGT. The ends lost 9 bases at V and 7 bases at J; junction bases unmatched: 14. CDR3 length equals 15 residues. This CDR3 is CASREFGQGGQPQHF. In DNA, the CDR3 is TGTGCCAGTCGCGAGTTCGGACAGGGCGGGCAGCCCCAGCATTTT.

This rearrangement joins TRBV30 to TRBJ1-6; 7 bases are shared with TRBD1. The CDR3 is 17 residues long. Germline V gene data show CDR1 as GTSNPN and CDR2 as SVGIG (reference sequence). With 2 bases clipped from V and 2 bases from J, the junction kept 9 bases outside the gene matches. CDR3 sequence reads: CAWSPVLDRAYNSPLHF. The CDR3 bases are TGTGCCTGGAGTCCTGTGCTAGACAGGGCCTATAATTCACCCCTCCACTTT.

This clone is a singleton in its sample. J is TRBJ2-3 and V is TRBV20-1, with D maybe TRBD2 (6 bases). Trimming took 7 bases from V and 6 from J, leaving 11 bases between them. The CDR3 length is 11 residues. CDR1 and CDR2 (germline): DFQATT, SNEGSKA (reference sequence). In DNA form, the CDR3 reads TGCAGTGTCGGCCGGGGGGATACGCAGTATTTT. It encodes CSVGRGDTQYF.

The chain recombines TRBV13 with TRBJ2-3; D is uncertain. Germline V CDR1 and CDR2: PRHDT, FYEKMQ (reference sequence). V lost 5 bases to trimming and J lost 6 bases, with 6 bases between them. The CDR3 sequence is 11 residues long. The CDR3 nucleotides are TGTGCCAGCAGCCATACTGATACGCAGTATTTT. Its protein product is CASSHTDTQYF.

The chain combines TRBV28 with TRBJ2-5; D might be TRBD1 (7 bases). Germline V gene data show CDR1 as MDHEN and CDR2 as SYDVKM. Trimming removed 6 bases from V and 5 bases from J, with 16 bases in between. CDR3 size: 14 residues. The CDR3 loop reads CASSIGGQPETQYF. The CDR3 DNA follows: TGTGCCAGCAGCATCGGGGGACAGCCGGAGACCCAGTACTTC.

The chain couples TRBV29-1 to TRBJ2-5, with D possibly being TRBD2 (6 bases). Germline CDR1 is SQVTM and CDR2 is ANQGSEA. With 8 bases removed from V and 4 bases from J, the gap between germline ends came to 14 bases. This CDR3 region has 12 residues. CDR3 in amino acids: CSMWGVGETQYF. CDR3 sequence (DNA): TGCAGCATGTGGGGGGTGGGAGAGACCCAGTACTTC.

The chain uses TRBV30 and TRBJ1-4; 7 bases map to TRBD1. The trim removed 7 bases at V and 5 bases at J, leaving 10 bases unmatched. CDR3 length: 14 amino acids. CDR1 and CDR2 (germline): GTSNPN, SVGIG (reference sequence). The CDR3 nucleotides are TGTGCCTCGGGAGGGGGCAGAAACAATGAAAAACTGTTTTTT. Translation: CASGGGRNNEKLFF.

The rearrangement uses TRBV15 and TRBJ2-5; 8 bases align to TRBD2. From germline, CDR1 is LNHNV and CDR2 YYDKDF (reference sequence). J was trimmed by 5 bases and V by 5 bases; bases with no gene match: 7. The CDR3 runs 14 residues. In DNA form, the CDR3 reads TGTGCCACCAGCGAAAGCGGGAGCCGGGAGACCCAGTACTTC. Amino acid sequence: CATSESGSRETQYF.

As DNA, the CDR3 is TGCGCCAGCAGCACCAGGGACTTCAAGACTGAAGCTTTCTTT. This encodes CASSTRDFKTEAFF. V and J are TRBV5-1 and TRBJ1-1, with a weak D call TRBD1 (5 bases). The ends were cut back, 4 bases at V and 5 bases at J, with 15 bases in the middle. Germline CDR1 and CDR2: SGHRS and YFSETQ. The CDR3 runs 14 residues. The whole variable domain, remainder taken from reference TRBV5-1 and TRBJ1-1, is KAGVTQTPRYLIKTRGQQVTLSCSPISGHRSVSWYQQTPGQGLQFLFEYFSETQRNKGNFPGRFSGRQFSNSRSEMNVSTLELGDSALYLCASSTRDFKTEAFFGQGTRLTVV.